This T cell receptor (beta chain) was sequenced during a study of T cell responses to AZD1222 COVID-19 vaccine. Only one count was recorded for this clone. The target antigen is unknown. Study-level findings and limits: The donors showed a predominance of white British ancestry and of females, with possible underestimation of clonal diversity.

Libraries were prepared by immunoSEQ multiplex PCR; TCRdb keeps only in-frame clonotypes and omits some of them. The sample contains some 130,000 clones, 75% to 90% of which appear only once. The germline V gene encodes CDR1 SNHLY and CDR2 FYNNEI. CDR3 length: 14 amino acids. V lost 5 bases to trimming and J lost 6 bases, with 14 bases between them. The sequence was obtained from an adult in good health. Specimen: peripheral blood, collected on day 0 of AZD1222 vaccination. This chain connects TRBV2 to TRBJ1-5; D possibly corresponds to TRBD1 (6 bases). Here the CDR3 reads CASSPQGGFQPQHF. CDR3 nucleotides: TGTGCCAGCAGTCCACAGGGAGGGTTTCAGCCCCAGCATTTT.